Presented here are 24 T cell receptor beta chains from one specimen sequenced in a study of early T cells in non-severe SARS-CoV-2 infection. TCRdb analysed the 5' RACE reads with MiXCR anew, one entry per CDR3 protein. The table has some 64,000 distinct CDR3 sequences, roughly 9% seen once; the top ten hold around an eighth. The specimen was whole blood, collected at baseline. These receptors were collected from an adult who was a healthcare worker with PCR-confirmed SARS-CoV-2 infection or an uninfected control (not recorded which).

This clonotype showed up just a few times. This chain links TRBV7-9 with TRBJ2-7; D not certain. Per germline, CDR1 SEHNR and CDR2 FQNEAQ (reference sequence). The V and J ends lost 1 base and 4 bases respectively, with 8 bases between them. The CDR3 runs to 13 residues. In DNA form, the CDR3 reads TGTGCCAGCAGCTTAGAAACCCTTTACGAGCAGTACTTC. Its protein product is CASSLETLYEQYF.

J is TRBJ2-5 and V is TRBV11-2; D might be TRBD1 or TRBD2, each matching 6 bases. V was cut by 5 bases and J by 5 bases, with 21 bases left in between. Germline CDR1 is SGHAT and CDR2 is FQNNGV. The CDR3 runs 16 residues. CDR3 region: CASSAGATLAFETQYF. The CDR3 bases are TGTGCCAGCAGCGCAGGGGCCACACTAGCATTTGAGACCCAGTACTTC.

The chain recombines TRBV2 with TRBJ1-1; TRBD1 matches at 7 bases. This CDR3 contains 13 residues. V was pared by 6 bases and J by 6 bases, with 7 bases of the junction left unmatched. Germline V lookup: CDR1 SNHLY, CDR2 FYNNEI. CDR3 DNA sequence: TGTGCCAGCAGAGTGACAGGGAGCGCTGAAGCTTTCTTT. Translating it yields CASRVTGSAEAFF.

The gene calls are TRBV15 and TRBJ1-2; TRBD1 is a possible D gene (5 bases). This CDR3 region has 16 residues. The V gene's germline CDR1 is LNHNV and CDR2 YYDKDF (reference sequence). Trimming left V 0 bases short and J 0 bases short, with 11 bases between. Here the CDR3 DNA reads TGTGCCACCAGCAGAGAAGGGGATTTAGCTAACTATGGCTACACCTTC. Protein sequence: CATSREGDLANYGYTF.

The CDR3 protein is CASSFTGGEGYGYTF. Here the CDR3 DNA reads TGCGCCAGCAGCTTTACAGGGGGAGAAGGCTATGGCTACACCTTC. The chain couples TRBV5-1 to TRBJ1-2; 8 nucleotides match TRBD1. After removal of 2 bases from V and 4 bases from J, the junction contained 7 bases not matched to a gene. There are 15 residues in the CDR3. Germline V gene sequence: CDR1 SGHRS, CDR2 YFSETQ.

This clonotype was detected a few times. This sequence joins TRBV12-3 or TRBV12-4 and TRBJ1-1; D perhaps matches TRBD1 (5 bases). The CDR3 totals 13 residues. The V and J ends lost 3 bases and 3 bases respectively, with 8 bases between them. The CDR3 protein is CASSFGGDTEAFF. The CDR3 region has the DNA TGTGCCAGCAGTTTTGGAGGGGACACTGAAGCTTTCTTT.

This clonotype was recorded many times. The chain has TRBV20-1 and TRBJ2-1; D is unresolved. V lost 5 bases to trimming and J lost 9 bases, with 17 bases between them. Germline V lookup: CDR1 DFQATT, CDR2 SNEGSKA (reference sequence). CDR3 size: 13 residues. CDR3 region: CSADLTLPGEQFF. The CDR3, as DNA: TGCAGTGCTGATCTGACTCTCCCCGGTGAGCAGTTCTTC.

This clonotype has ten or more counts. The rearrangement uses TRBV5-6 and TRBJ1-2; no clear D gene. The V end lost 6 bases, the J end lost 8 bases, and 11 bases lay between the germline ends. The germline gives CDR1 SGHDT, CDR2 YYEEEE. CDR3 length: 11 amino acids. The CDR3 loop reads CASIGLSGYTF. The CDR3 DNA sequence: TGTGCCAGCATTGGTCTATCCGGCTACACCTTC.

The table lists this clonotype with many counts. The rearrangement joins TRBV4-2 to TRBJ2-1; D unclear. This CDR3 has 12 amino acids. CDR1 and CDR2 from the germline V gene are LGHNA and YNFKEQ. Trimming left V 3 bases short and J 7 bases short, with 7 bases between. In DNA form, the CDR3 reads TGTGCCAGCAGCCAGAGTCGGAATGAGCAGTTCTTC. Protein product: CASSQSRNEQFF.

This clonotype was recorded a few times. The genes are TRBV29-1 and TRBJ2-7; weak D call: TRBD2 (5 bases). V gave up 3 bases and J gave up 1 base, with 10 bases separating them. The CDR3 extends over 13 amino acids. CDR1 is SQVTM, CDR2 ANQGSEA, per germline. The CDR3 sequence: CSVEEEGSYEQYF. For the CDR3, the DNA is TGCAGCGTTGAGGAGGAAGGGTCCTACGAGCAGTACTTC.

This clonotype was seen ten or more times. This chain links TRBV27 with TRBJ2-7, with 8 bases fitting TRBD1. This CDR3 contains 15 residues. CDR1 and CDR2 from the germline V gene are MNHEY and SMNVEV (reference sequence). The ends lost 5 bases at V and 4 bases at J; junction bases unmatched: 10. CDR3 loop: CASSMTGTGIYEQYF. CDR3 DNA: TGTGCCAGCAGTATGACCGGGACAGGTATATACGAGCAGTACTTC.

This clonotype was detected many times. The chain has TRBV13 and TRBJ2-1; TRBD2 is a possible D gene (6 bases). The CDR3 runs to 13 residues. Germline assignment: CDR1 PRHDT and CDR2 FYEKMQ (reference sequence). V lost 5 bases to trimming and J lost 6 bases, with 11 bases between them. CDR3 in amino acids: CASSGGTGNEQFF. Written as DNA, the CDR3 is TGTGCCAGCAGCGGCGGGACTGGCAATGAGCAGTTCTTC.

This clonotype was picked up a small number of times. For the CDR3, the DNA is TGTGCCAGTAGTATGGAGGCAGGGGGAGGCAATGAGCAGTTCTTC. It translates to CASSMEAGGGNEQFF. J is TRBJ2-1 and V is TRBV19, with a possible D match to TRBD1 (7 bases). The CDR3 is 15 amino acids. Germline V lookup: CDR1 LNHDA, CDR2 SQIVND (reference sequence). V lost 3 bases and J 6 bases, leaving 15 bases between the germline ends.

The gene calls are TRBV20-1 and TRBJ2-1; 10 nucleotides agree with TRBD2. The CDR3 totals 16 residues. Germline V gene lookup returns CDR1 DFQATT and CDR2 SNEGSKA (reference sequence). V lost 1 base to trimming and J lost 5 bases; unmatched junction nucleotides: 8. The CDR3, as DNA: TGCAGTGCTAGAGTTCAGGGACTAGCGCCTAACAATGAGCAGTTCTTC. It is translated as CSARVQGLAPNNEQFF.

This rearrangement joins TRBV5-4 to TRBJ2-5; 8 bases map to TRBD2. Germline CDR1 is SGHNT and CDR2 is YYREEE (reference sequence). V dropped 4 bases and J dropped 5; count of bases not matched to a gene: 10. This CDR3 is built from 15 residues. The CDR3 protein is CASSPGGPGQETQYF. In nucleotides, the CDR3 is TGTGCCAGCAGCCCGGGGGGGCCAGGGCAGGAGACCCAGTACTTC.

For this clonotype: Since a much larger clone is just one base distant, this may be a read error. CDR3 residues: CASSLRGEDTQYF. CDR3 coding DNA: TGTGCCAGCAGTTTAAGAGGGGAAGATACGCAGTATTTT. The chain links TRBV12-3 or TRBV12-4 to TRBJ2-3; the D call may be TRBD1 or TRBD2 (5 bases each). The CDR3 length is 13 residues. The V gene lost 2 bases and the J gene lost 5 bases, with 8 bases spanning the gap.

The genes are TRBV12-3 or TRBV12-4 and TRBJ2-4; maybe TRBD1 (5 bases). The V end lost 6 bases, the J end lost 2 bases, and 17 bases lay between the germline ends. The CDR3 contains 16 residues. CDR3 sequence reads: CASSPPPTVTKNIQYF. Here the CDR3 DNA reads TGTGCCAGCAGCCCCCCCCCGACAGTCACCAAAAACATTCAGTACTTC.

This clonotype was seen only a few times. One end of the junction is discordant with germline, which a read error may explain. The chain combines TRBV6-2 or TRBV6-3 with TRBJ1-1; 7 positions match TRBD1. The germline V gene has CDR1 MNHEY and CDR2 SVGEGT. CDR3 length equals 11 residues. Here the CDR3 reads CASSYSFDREF. The CDR3 DNA is TGTGCCAGCAGTTACTCTTTCGACAGGGAATTT.

The rearrangement uses TRBV6-5 and TRBJ2-6; D possibly uses TRBD1 or TRBD2 (5 bases each). Trimming pared 0 bases from V and 2 bases from J, leaving 5 bases between. CDR3 length equals 15 residues. Germline V CDR1 and CDR2: MNHEY, SVGAGI. CDR3 nucleotides: TGTGCCAGCAGTTACTCGGGGGCTGGGGCCAACGTCCTGACTTTC. Translation gives CASSYSGAGANVLTF.

This clonotype was recorded a few times. This sequence joins TRBV18 and TRBJ2-1; D unclear. The CDR3 runs to 16 residues. Per the germline V gene, CDR1 is KGHSH and CDR2 is LQKENI. The germline V and J ends were trimmed by 1 base and 5 bases, with 15 bases remaining between them. Here the CDR3 reads CASSPLLASMDNEQFF. The CDR3 bases are TGTGCCAGCTCACCACTCCTGGCTAGTATGGACAATGAGCAGTTCTTC.

About this clonotype itself: Mismatch with germline at one junction end may stem from a read error. V and J are TRBV7-2 and TRBJ2-1, with 10 bases identical to TRBD2. The CDR3 spans 15 residues. Germline V gene sequence: CDR1 SGHTA, CDR2 FQGNSA. The CDR3 coding sequence is TGTGCCAGCAGCTTAGGGCTAGCGGGAGTAGATGAGCAGCTCTTC. It is translated as CASSLGLAGVDEQLF.

This clonotype was picked up many times. The chain recombines TRBV7-6 with TRBJ2-3; D is uncertain. Trimming shortened V by 3 bases and J by 6 bases, and 16 bases separated the two germline ends. Germline assignment: CDR1 SGHVS and CDR2 FNYEAQ. The CDR3 extends over 15 amino acids. The CDR3 reads CASSLGTTSSDTQYF. The CDR3 DNA follows: TGTGCCAGCAGCTTGGGAACCACCTCCTCCGATACGCAGTATTTT.

This clonotype was recorded many times. The chain couples TRBV18 to TRBJ2-7; 10 nucleotides align to TRBD1. V lost 5 bases and J lost 1; bases outside the gene matches: 8. The CDR3 totals 16 residues. Looked up from germline, CDR1 is KGHSH and CDR2 is LQKENI. In nucleotides, the CDR3 is TGTGCCAGCTCAGTATCCGGGACAGGGGCTTCCTACGAGCAGTACTTC. Protein: CASSVSGTGASYEQYF.

This clonotype was seen more than once but under ten times. This sequence joins TRBV7-2 and TRBJ2-3, with D maybe TRBD2 (6 bases). V dropped 5 bases and J dropped 3 bases, with 15 bases sitting between them. The germline CDR1 and CDR2 sequences are SGHTA and FQGNSA. There are 15 residues in the CDR3. The CDR3, as DNA: TGTGCCAGCAGCCTGACTAGTCGGGGAACAGATACGCAGTATTTT. It codes for CASSLTSRGTDTQYF.